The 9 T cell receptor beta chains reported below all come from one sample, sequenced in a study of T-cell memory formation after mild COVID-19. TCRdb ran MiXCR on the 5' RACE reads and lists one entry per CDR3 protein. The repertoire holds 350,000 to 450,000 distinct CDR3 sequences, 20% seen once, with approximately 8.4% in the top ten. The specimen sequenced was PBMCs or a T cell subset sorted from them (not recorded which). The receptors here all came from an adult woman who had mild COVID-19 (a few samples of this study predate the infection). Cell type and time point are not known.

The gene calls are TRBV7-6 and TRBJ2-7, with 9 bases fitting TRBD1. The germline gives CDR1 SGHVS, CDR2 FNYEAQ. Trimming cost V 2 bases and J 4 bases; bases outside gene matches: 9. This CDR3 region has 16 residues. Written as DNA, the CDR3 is TGTGCCAGCAGCTTAATGGGACAGGGAAGTGGATACGAGCAGTACTTC. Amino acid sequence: CASSLMGQGSGYEQYF.

The CDR3 nucleotides are TGTGCCAGCAGTTTATCGGAGGGGACTGAAGCTTTCTTT. Translated, it gives CASSLSEGTEAFF. The gene calls are TRBV27 and TRBJ1-1; TRBD1 is a possible D gene (5 bases). The germline V and J ends were trimmed by 0 bases and 5 bases, with 7 bases remaining between them. The germline gives CDR1 MNHEY, CDR2 SMNVEV (reference sequence). The CDR3 runs 13 residues.

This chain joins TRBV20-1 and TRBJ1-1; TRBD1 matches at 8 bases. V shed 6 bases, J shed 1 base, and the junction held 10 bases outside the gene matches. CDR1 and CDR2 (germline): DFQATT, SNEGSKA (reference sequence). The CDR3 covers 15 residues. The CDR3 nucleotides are TGCAGTGCGAACCCAGGGGGCGCAAGGAACACTGAAGCTTTCTTT. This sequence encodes CSANPGGARNTEAFF.

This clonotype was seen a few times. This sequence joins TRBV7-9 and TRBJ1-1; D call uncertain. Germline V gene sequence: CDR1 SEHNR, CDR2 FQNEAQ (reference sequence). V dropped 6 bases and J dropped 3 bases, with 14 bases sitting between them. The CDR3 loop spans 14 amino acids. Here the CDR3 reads CASSPGGVDTEAFF. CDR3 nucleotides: TGTGCCAGCAGTCCCGGTGGAGTAGACACTGAAGCTTTCTTT.

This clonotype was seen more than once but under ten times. The CDR3 is CASSVTGTSPDTQYF. Written as DNA, the CDR3 is TGTGCCAGCAGCGTTACCGGGACTAGCCCAGATACGCAGTATTTT. The V gene is TRBV4-2, the J gene TRBJ2-3, with 9 bases fitting TRBD2. Per germline, CDR1 LGHNA and CDR2 YNFKEQ. This CDR3 contains 15 residues. The V segment lost 5 bases and the J segment 4 bases; nucleotides outside the gene matches: 7.

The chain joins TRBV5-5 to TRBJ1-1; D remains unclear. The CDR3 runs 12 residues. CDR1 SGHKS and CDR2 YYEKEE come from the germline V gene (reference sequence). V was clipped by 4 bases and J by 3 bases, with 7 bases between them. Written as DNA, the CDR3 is TGTGCCAGCAGCATCCCTGACACTGAAGCTTTCTTT. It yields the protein CASSIPDTEAFF. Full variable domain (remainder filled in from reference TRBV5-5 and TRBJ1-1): DAGVTQSPTHLIKTRGQQVTLRCSPISGHKSVSWYQQVLGQGPQFIFQYYEKEERGRGNFPDRFSARQFPNYSSELNVNALLLGDSALYLCASSIPDTEAFFGQGTRLTVV.

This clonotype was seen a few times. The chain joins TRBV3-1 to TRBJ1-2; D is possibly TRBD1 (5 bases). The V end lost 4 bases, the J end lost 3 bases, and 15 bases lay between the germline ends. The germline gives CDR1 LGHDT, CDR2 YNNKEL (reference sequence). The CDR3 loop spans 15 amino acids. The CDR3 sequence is CASSRGAGADYGYTF. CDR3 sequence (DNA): TGTGCCAGCAGCCGCGGGGCTGGGGCGGACTATGGCTACACCTTC.

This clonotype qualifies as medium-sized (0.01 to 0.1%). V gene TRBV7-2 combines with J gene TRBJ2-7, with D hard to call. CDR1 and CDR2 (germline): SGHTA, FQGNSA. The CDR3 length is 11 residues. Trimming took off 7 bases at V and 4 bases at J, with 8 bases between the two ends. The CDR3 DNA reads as TGTGCCAGCACCCAGGCGTACGAGCAGTACTTC. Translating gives CASTQAYEQYF.

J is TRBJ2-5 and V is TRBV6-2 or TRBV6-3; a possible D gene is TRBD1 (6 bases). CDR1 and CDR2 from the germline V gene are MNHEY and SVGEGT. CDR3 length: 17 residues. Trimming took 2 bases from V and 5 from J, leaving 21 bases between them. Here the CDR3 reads CASSYGLGQLRGETQYF. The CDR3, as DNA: TGTGCCAGCAGTTACGGACTCGGACAGTTAAGGGGGGAGACCCAGTACTTC.